Included here is one T cell receptor (beta chain) sequence, with context. Its antigen is unknown. The germline V gene has CDR1 DFQATT and CDR2 SNEGSKA (reference sequence). The CDR3 sequence is 12 residues long. V was shortened by 5 bases and J by 12 bases, with 17 bases between the two germline ends. Each cDNA molecule carried a unique molecular identifier. Each CDR3 protein gets one entry after TCRdb re-called the 5' RACE reads with MiXCR. The data hold some 97,000 distinct CDR3 sequences, with around 10% observed a single time. The record originates from a study of early T cells in non-severe SARS-CoV-2 infection. For the study at large: The study sequenced bulk RNA from unsorted whole blood, with chains unpaired.

Study results and caveats: VDJdb matches were skewed toward anti-spike CD8 T cell responses.

This TCR derives from an adult who was a healthcare worker with PCR-confirmed SARS-CoV-2 infection or an uninfected control (not recorded which). The material was whole blood, obtained at baseline. This chain joins TRBV20-1 and TRBJ2-1; possibly TRBD1 for D (5 bases). The CDR3 reads CSAVLDRAGQFF. The CDR3 DNA follows: TGCAGTGCTGTATTAGACAGAGCCGGGCAGTTCTTC.